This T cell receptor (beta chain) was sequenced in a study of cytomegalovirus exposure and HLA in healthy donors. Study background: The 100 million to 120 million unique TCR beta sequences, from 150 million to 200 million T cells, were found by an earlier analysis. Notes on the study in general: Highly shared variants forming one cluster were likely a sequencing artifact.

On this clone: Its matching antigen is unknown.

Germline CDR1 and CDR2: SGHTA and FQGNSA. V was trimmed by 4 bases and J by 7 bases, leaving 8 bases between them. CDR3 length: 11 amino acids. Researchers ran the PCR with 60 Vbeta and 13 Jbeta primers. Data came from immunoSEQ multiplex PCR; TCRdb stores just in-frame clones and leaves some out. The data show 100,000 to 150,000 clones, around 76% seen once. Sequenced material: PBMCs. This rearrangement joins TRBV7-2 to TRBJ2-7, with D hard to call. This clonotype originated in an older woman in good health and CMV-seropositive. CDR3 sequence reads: CASSSLREQYF. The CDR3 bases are TGTGCCAGCAGCTCCCTACGGGAGCAGTACTTC.